This T cell receptor beta chain was retrieved from a study of T cell changes during pregnancy in multiple sclerosis (dated by TCRdb to between 2018 and 2020). Study-level background: The study looked at changes in the T cell repertoire across pregnancy in women with multiple sclerosis.

In regard to this clone: What this receptor recognizes is not known. One base away there is no much larger clone; base qualities are not given.

The library was obtained by the immunoSEQ multiplex PCR assay. TCRdb took over this immuneACCESS table, retaining in-frame rearrangements with V and J assigned. Such tables are incomplete; in checked studies, under half of the missing clones stem from an unresolved V gene, and the remainder is unexplained. The sample profile shows roughly 51,000 clones; 94% of them were found once. The top ten clonotypes cover roughly 5% of the sample. V loses 2 bases at its end and J loses 9 bases; junction bases beyond the gene matches: 19. From the cysteine up to the phenylalanine, the CDR3 has a length of 17 residues. Only the CDR3 part of the read is kept: 51 bases, read in frame from the first base. The germline V gene (reference sequence) gives CDR1 as MNHEY and CDR2 as SMNVEV.

In this chain, TRBV27 is recombined with TRBJ2-7; 7 junctional bases match TRBD2. The material sequenced was CD8+ T cells from peripheral blood mononuclear cells, taken before pregnancy. The TCR sequence derives from a female donor with multiple sclerosis, enrolled in a pregnancy study. The CDR3 reads CASSLIPTSSLVGMQYF. The DNA sequence is as follows: TGTGCCAGCAGTTTAATCCCGACTAGCAGCTTGGTTGGTATGCAGTACTTC.